The following is a T cell receptor (beta chain) sequence with its context. Per the germline V gene, CDR1 is SGHTA and CDR2 is FQGTGA. V dropped 4 bases and J dropped 12; count of bases not matched to a gene: 3. The CDR3 runs 12 residues. This entry belongs to a study of technical replicates of blood from a handful of donors. Sequencing was performed with immunoSEQ multiplex PCR; in TCRdb, only in-frame clones are kept and a portion is missing. The sample has 75,000 to 100,000 clones, about 95% seen once. The sequenced sample consisted of T cells isolated from PBMCs. The TCR was taken from a human donor in good health. The chain is built from TRBV7-3 and TRBJ2-1; 10 nucleotides align to TRBD2. CDR3 in amino acids: CASSSSGSRQFF. Here the CDR3 DNA reads TGTGCCAGCAGCTCTAGCGGGAGTCGGCAGTTCTTC.